The entry below describes one TCR beta chain. The antigen remains undetermined. CDR3 length: 14 amino acids. Germline V lookup: CDR1 SGDLS, CDR2 YYNGEE. Deletions cut 3 bases from V and 6 bases from J, with 12 bases between. Each CDR3 protein is one row after TCRdb ran MiXCR on the 5' RACE reads. In the table there are 600,000 to 850,000 distinct CDR3 sequences, roughly 18% of which are singletons. This record belongs to a study of identical twins. Study-level points and caveats: In drawing conclusions, the study used cross-sectional statistical analysis and did not follow the same donors.

These sequences were also reported in another study, on T cells expressing NK-cell markers. From that report: Within several experiments, an anti-gamma-delta TCR antibody kept the sorting limited to alpha-beta TCR T cells. Roughly six donors showed dominant NKG2C+ clonotypes comprising roughly 1.0-7.0% of their CD8+ T cells.

This receptor was identified in a woman aged 18 to 35 in good health. The chain joins TRBV9 to TRBJ2-2; D is possibly TRBD2 (6 bases). The specimen sequenced was PBMCs. The CDR3 spells CASSESWGAGELFF. For the CDR3, the DNA is TGTGCCAGCAGCGAGTCATGGGGGGCCGGGGAGCTGTTTTTT. The whole variable domain, filled in from reference TRBV9 and TRBJ2-2, reads DSGVTQTPKHLITATGQRVTLRCSPRSGDLSVYWYQQSLDQGLQFLIQYYNGEERAKGNILERFSAQQFPDLHSELNLSSLELGDSALYFCASSESWGAGELFFGEGSRLTVL.